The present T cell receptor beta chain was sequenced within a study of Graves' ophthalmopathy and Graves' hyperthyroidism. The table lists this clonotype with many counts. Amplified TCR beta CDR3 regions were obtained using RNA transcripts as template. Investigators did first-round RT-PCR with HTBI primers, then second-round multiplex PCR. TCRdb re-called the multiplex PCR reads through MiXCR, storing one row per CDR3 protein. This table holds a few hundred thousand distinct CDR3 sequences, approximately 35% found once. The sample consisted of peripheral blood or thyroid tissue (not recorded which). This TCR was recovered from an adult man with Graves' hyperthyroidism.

The CDR3 loop is CASSFDRGRWVQYF. The CDR3 DNA reads TGTGCCAGCAGCTTCGACAGGGGGCGCTGGGTGCAGTACTTC. The chain has TRBV7-6 and TRBJ2-7; 10 bases fit TRBD1. Germline V CDR1 and CDR2: SGHVS, FNYEAQ. The CDR3 is made up of 14 amino acids. After removal of 3 bases from V and 9 bases from J, the junction contained 8 bases not matched to a gene.